These 24 T cell receptor beta chains originate from one sample sequenced in a study of long-term antiretroviral therapy in people with HIV. Investigators performed immunoSEQ version v3.0 at survey level. Generated by immunoSEQ multiplex PCR, the TCRdb table keeps only in-frame clones and is missing some. The sample has about 22,000 clones; 75% to 85% are singletons. The sample in question was unsorted PBMCs, obtained 0.1 years before starting antiretroviral therapy. These receptors came from a young man with HIV.

The rearrangement joins TRBV6-5 to TRBJ2-3, with TRBD2 matching over 7 bases. The CDR3 has 14 residues. The J segment lost 2 bases and the V segment lost 2 bases, leaving 1 base of the junction unmatched. Germline V CDR1 and CDR2: MNHEY, SVGAGI. CDR3 in amino acids: CASSYGRATDTQYF. CDR3 coding DNA: TGTGCCAGCAGTTACGGGAGGGCCACAGATACGCAGTATTTT.

The CDR3 here is CASSKPGSYGYTF. The CDR3 region has the DNA TGTGCCAGCAGCAAGCCCGGCAGCTATGGCTACACCTTC. This chain uses TRBV2 with TRBJ1-2; no definite D call. Germline CDR1 SNHLY, CDR2 FYNNEI. V was cut by 6 bases and J by 4 bases, with 12 bases left in between. This CDR3 spans 13 amino acids.

The V and J genes are TRBV2 and TRBJ1-2; TRBD1 matches at 10 bases. V trimming: 4 bases; J trimming: 7 bases; junction bases outside the gene matches: 9. The CDR3 sequence is 15 residues long. Germline lookup yields CDR1 SNHLY and CDR2 FYNNEI. DNA for the CDR3: TGTGCCAGCAGTGGGCAAAGACAGGGGGCCTCTGGCTACACCTTC. Translation gives CASSGQRQGASGYTF.

This chain joins TRBV6-4 and TRBJ2-2; 8 bases are a match to TRBD1. The CDR3 length is 17 residues. The J segment lost 3 bases and the V segment lost 6 bases, leaving 12 bases of the junction unmatched. Germline V gives CDR1 MRHNA, CDR2 SNTAGT. The DNA for the CDR3 is TGTGCCAGCAGCCGGACAGGGCAGGGTATGGACACCGGGGAGCTGTTTTTT. Translation: CASSRTGQGMDTGELFF.

The V gene is TRBV28, the J gene TRBJ2-3; 13 nucleotides line up with TRBD2. The junction had 12 bases not matched to a gene; V was cut back by 10 bases and J by 2 bases. Germline CDR1 MDHEN, CDR2 SYDVKM. There are 17 residues in the CDR3. The DNA for the CDR3 is TGTGCCATCCGGACTAGCGGGAGTCTTGGGCCCACAGATACGCAGTATTTT. Amino acid sequence: CAIRTSGSLGPTDTQYF.

The chain recombines TRBV27 with TRBJ1-2; 8 bases match TRBD1. The V segment lost 5 bases and the J segment 5 bases; nucleotides outside the gene matches: 16. The germline V gene has CDR1 MNHEY and CDR2 SMNVEV (reference sequence). The CDR3 sequence is 17 residues long. Here the CDR3 DNA reads TGTGCCAGCAGTCCCTCTCCCTTGCAGGGGGCCGTTTATGGCTACACCTTC. Protein: CASSPSPLQGAVYGYTF.

V and J are TRBV5-4 and TRBJ2-3; tentatively, D is TRBD1 (6 bases). V dropped 0 bases and J dropped 5 bases, with 13 bases sitting between them. The length of the CDR3 is 15 residues. Germline-derived CDR1 and CDR2 are SGHNT and YYREEE (reference sequence). CDR3 sequence: CASSLGSPGQDTQYF. The CDR3 DNA sequence: TGTGCCAGCAGCTTGGGTAGCCCGGGACAAGATACGCAGTATTTT.

V usage is TRBV28 and J usage is TRBJ2-7, with TRBD1 matching 9 bases. The length of the CDR3 is 15 residues. Germline assignment: CDR1 MDHEN and CDR2 SYDVKM. The ends lost 5 bases at V and 3 bases at J; junction bases unmatched: 8. The CDR3 loop is CASSPRTGAVYEQYF. CDR3 coding DNA: TGTGCCAGCAGTCCTCGGACAGGGGCGGTCTACGAGCAGTACTTC.

The chain uses TRBV10-3 and TRBJ2-7, with D uncertain. The CDR3 is 11 residues long. The V gene lost 4 bases and the J gene lost 4 bases, with 5 bases spanning the gap. Germline V gene sequence: CDR1 ENHRY, CDR2 SYGVKD. The CDR3 protein is CAISGGYEQYF. Written as DNA, the CDR3 is TGTGCCATCAGTGGGGGATACGAGCAGTACTTC.

This clone was counted once. The genes are TRBV21-1 and TRBJ1-1. TRBV21-1 is classified as a pseudogene. The CDR3 runs 12 residues. Here the CDR3 reads CASSRPNTEAFF. The CDR3, as DNA: TGTGCCAGCAGTCGACCGAACACTGAAGCTTTCTTT.

This clone is termed medium-sized. The chain employs TRBV19 and TRBJ2-2; unclear D gene. V dropped 9 bases and J dropped 8 bases, with 13 bases sitting between them. There are 12 residues in the CDR3. The germline gives CDR1 LNHDA, CDR2 SQIVND (reference sequence). The CDR3 DNA reads as TGTGCCAGCGCGATAGTTGCTGGGGAGCTGTTTTTT. Protein sequence: CASAIVAGELFF.

This chain links TRBV7-9 with TRBJ2-5; 7 bases are a match to TRBD1. The CDR3 is 17 residues long. Germline CDR1 SEHNR, CDR2 FQNEAQ (reference sequence). The V segment lost 4 bases and the J segment 5 bases; nucleotides outside the gene matches: 16. This chain's CDR3 is CASSSNTPNTGVETQYF. The CDR3 region has the DNA TGTGCCAGCAGCTCCAATACGCCAAATACAGGGGTCGAGACCCAGTACTTC.

The chain joins TRBV27 to TRBJ1-1; D uncertain. The CDR3 has 13 amino acids. Trimming stripped 2 bases from V and 0 bases from J, with 4 bases between. Looked up from germline, CDR1 is MNHEY and CDR2 is SMNVEV (reference sequence). The CDR3 here is CASSLVMNTEAFF. The DNA for the CDR3 is TGTGCCAGCAGTTTAGTCATGAACACTGAAGCTTTCTTT.

This chain joins TRBV2 and TRBJ1-2; 11 bases align to TRBD1. J lost 6 bases, V lost 10 bases, and 10 bases had no gene match. The germline V gene encodes CDR1 SNHLY and CDR2 FYNNEI. This CDR3 contains 14 residues. The CDR3 DNA sequence: TGTGCCACTTCCCGGGACAGGGGGGGTGATGGCTACACCTTC. This sequence encodes CATSRDRGGDGYTF.

This clone was picked up one time. In DNA form, the CDR3 reads TGTGCCAGCAGCTTTCTCGAGGGACGAGGCTACGAGCAGTACTTC. Protein sequence: CASSFLEGRGYEQYF. This chain connects TRBV7-8 to TRBJ2-7; D tentatively fits TRBD1 or TRBD2 (5 bases each). CDR1 is SGHVS, CDR2 FQNEAQ, per germline. CDR3 length: 15 residues. The V end was cut by 3 bases, the J end by 3 bases, with 15 bases between.

This chain links TRBV6-6 with TRBJ1-2, with TRBD1 identical over 11 bases. Germline values: CDR1 MNHNY, CDR2 SVGAGI (reference sequence). The CDR3 has 15 amino acids. Unmatched junction bases numbered 6, after V lost 2 bases and J lost 7 bases. CDR3 loop: CASSYGRDRGFGYTF. As DNA, the CDR3 is TGTGCCAGCAGTTACGGCCGGGACAGGGGGTTTGGCTACACCTTC.

V and J are TRBV6-5 and TRBJ2-1; a weak D match, TRBD2 (5 bases). V lost 8 bases, J lost 6 bases, and 14 bases lay in between. Germline values: CDR1 MNHEY, CDR2 SVGAGI. The CDR3 is 13 residues long. This chain's CDR3 is CASGRGLGNEQFF. The CDR3 nucleotides are TGTGCCAGCGGGCGCGGGCTCGGCAATGAGCAGTTCTTC.

This clone has just a few counts. J is TRBJ1-5 and V is TRBV2, with D hard to call. Germline V gives CDR1 SNHLY, CDR2 FYNNEI. Trimming shortened V by 4 bases and J by 5 bases, and 12 bases separated the two germline ends. The CDR3 sequence is 14 residues long. The CDR3, as DNA: TGTGCCAGCAGTGTAACCCTAAGAGATCAGCCCCAGCATTTT. It codes for CASSVTLRDQPQHF. Based on the CDR3 plus reference TRBV2 and TRBJ1-5, the full variable domain is EPEVTQTPSHQVTQMGQEVILRCVPISNHLYFYWYRQILGQKVEFLVSFYNNEISEKSEIFDDQFSVERPDGSNFTLKIRSTKLEDSAMYFCASSVTLRDQPQHFGDGTRLSIL.

This sequence joins TRBV7-9 and TRBJ1-4; no clear D. The CDR3 extends over 17 amino acids. Germline CDR1 is SEHNR and CDR2 is FQNEAQ (reference sequence). V was clipped by 5 bases and J by 4 bases, with 20 bases between them. CDR3 in DNA: TGTGCCAGCAGCGGATCCGCGGCAGGTCTTTATAATGAAAAACTGTTTTTT. This encodes CASSGSAAGLYNEKLFF.

The chain couples TRBV19 to TRBJ1-2; 8 bases fit TRBD1. The CDR3 is made up of 14 amino acids. Germline trimming cut 7 bases from V and 8 bases from J; bases unmatched to any gene: 12. Germline V CDR1 and CDR2: LNHDA, SQIVND (reference sequence). CDR3 coding DNA: TGTGCCAGTAACCTCGACAGGGGCCGCACGGGCTACACCTTC. Its protein is CASNLDRGRTGYTF.

Here the CDR3 reads CASSSDPTGTYEQYF. CDR3 nucleotides: TGTGCCAGCAGTTCGGATCCGACAGGGACCTACGAGCAGTACTTC. The chain carries TRBV6-5 and TRBJ2-7, with 7 bases lining up with TRBD1. The CDR3 runs 15 residues. Germline values: CDR1 MNHEY, CDR2 SVGAGI. Germline trimming cut 4 bases from V and 2 bases from J; bases unmatched to any gene: 8.

This clone was detected once. The rearrangement uses TRBV18 and TRBJ2-1, with 11 positions matching TRBD2. CDR3 length equals 14 residues. Germline V CDR1 and CDR2: KGHSH, LQKENI. Trimming removed 5 bases from V and 6 bases from J; junction bases left unmatched: 3. The DNA for the CDR3 is TGTGCCAGCTCAGCTAGCGGGGGGCCCAATGAGCAGTTCTTC. Its translation is CASSASGGPNEQFF.

The chain links TRBV27 to TRBJ1-5; D is ambiguous. The CDR3 covers 15 residues. Trimming removed 3 bases from V and 1 base from J, with 10 bases in between. Looked up from germline, CDR1 is MNHEY and CDR2 is SMNVEV (reference sequence). As DNA, the CDR3 is TGTGCCAGCAGTTTGGGATGGATGAGCAATCAGCCCCAGCATTTT. Its translation is CASSLGWMSNQPQHF.

This chain joins TRBV27 and TRBJ1-2, with 7 bases lining up with TRBD1. Unmatched junction bases numbered 8, after V lost 6 bases and J lost 7 bases. The CDR3 loop spans 13 amino acids. Germline CDR1 MNHEY, CDR2 SMNVEV (reference sequence). CDR3 bases: TGTGCCAGCAGCTCAGGGGGGTTTGGTGGCTACACCTTC. The encoded protein is CASSSGGFGGYTF.